This T cell receptor beta chain was recovered during a study of chemoradiotherapy in HPV16-positive cancers. Study background: Candidate HPV-specific clones and shared TCR motifs came from a couple of HPV16-positive patients. Study conclusions and caveats: Candidate HPV-specific clones and E7-related TCR motifs grew in tumor during treatment.

Points on this clone: As yet, its antigen is unknown.

Repeated repertoire sampling spanned the course of chemoradiotherapy. Libraries were prepared by immunoSEQ multiplex PCR; TCRdb keeps only in-frame clonotypes and omits some of them. The sample has some 28,000 clones, approximately 80% seen once. The V end was cut by 0 bases, the J end by 5 bases, with 4 bases between. The germline CDR1 and CDR2 sequences are DFQATT and SNEGSKA (reference sequence). This CDR3 has 11 amino acids. The clonotype originates from a human donor with HPV-associated anogenital cancer. The V and J genes are TRBV20-1 and TRBJ1-1; D remains ambiguous. The specimen was blood, collected from a patient who underwent chemoradiotherapy. CDR3 protein: CSARDITEAFF. CDR3 DNA: TGCAGTGCTAGAGACATAACTGAAGCTTTCTTT.